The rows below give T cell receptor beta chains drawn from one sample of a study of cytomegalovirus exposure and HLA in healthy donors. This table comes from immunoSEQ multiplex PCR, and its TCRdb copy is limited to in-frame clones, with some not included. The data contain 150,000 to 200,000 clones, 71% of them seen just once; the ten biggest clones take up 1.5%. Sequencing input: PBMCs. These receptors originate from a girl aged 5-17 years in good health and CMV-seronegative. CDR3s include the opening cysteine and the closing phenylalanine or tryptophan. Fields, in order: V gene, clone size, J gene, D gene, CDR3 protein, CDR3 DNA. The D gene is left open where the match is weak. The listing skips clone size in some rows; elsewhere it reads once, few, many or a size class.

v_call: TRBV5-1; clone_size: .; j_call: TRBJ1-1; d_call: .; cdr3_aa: CASSLGLWGRGAHSPTEAFF; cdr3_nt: TGCGCCAGCAGCTTGGGCCTATGGGGCAGGGGCGCTCATAGCCCTACAGAAGCTTTCTTT
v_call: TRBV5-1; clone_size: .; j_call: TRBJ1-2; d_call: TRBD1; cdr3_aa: CASGLQGPEGYTF; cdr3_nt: TGCGCCAGCGGATTACAGGGGCCGGAAGGCTACACCTTC
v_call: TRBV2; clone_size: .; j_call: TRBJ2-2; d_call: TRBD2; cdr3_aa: CASSWGLAGANTGELFF; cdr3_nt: TGTGCCAGCAGTTGGGGACTAGCGGGGGCGAACACCGGGGAGCTGTTTTTT
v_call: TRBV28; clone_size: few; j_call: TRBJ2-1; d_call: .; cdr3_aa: CASSRGGQVLFF; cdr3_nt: TGTGCCAGCAGCCGGGGTGGGCAGGTTTTATTCTTC
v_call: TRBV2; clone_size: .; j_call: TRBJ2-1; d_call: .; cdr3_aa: CASSLLEQFF; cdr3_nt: TGTGCCAGCAGCCTCCTCGAGCAGTTCTTC
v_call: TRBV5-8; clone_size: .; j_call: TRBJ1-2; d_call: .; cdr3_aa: CASSSGFRGRYYGYTF; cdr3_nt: TGTGCCAGCAGCTCCGGTTTCAGGGGCCGATACTATGGCTACACCTTC
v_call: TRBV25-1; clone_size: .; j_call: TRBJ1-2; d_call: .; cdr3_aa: CASSESRKEEGVNGYTF; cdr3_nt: TGTGCCAGCAGTGAATCAAGGAAGGAGGAGGGAGTAAATGGCTACACCTTC
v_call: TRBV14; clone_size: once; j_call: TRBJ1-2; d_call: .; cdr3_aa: CASSQDVGGRHGYTF; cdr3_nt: TGTGCCAGCAGCCAAGATGTCGGGGGAAGACATGGCTACACCTTC
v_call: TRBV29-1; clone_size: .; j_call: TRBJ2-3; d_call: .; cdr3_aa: CSVVLTGSDTQYF; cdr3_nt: TGCAGCGTTGTTTTAACGGGGTCGGATACGCAGTATTTT
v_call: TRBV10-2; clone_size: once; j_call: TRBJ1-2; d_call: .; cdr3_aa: CASSAQGHYGYTF; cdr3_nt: TGCGCCAGCTCCGCACAGGGACACTATGGCTACACCTTC
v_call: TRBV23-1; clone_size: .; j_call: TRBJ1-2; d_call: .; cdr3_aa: CASSQSMTDYYGYTF; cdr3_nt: TGCGCCAGCAGTCAATCGATGACAGATTACTATGGCTACACCTTC
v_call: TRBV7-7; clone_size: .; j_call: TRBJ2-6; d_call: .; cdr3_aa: CASSRGSSSGANVLTF; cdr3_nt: TGTGCTAGCAGCCGGGGAAGTAGTTCTGGGGCCAACGTCCTGACTTTC
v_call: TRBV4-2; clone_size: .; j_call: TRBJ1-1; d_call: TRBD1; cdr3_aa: CASSQDGQGAWPTEAFF; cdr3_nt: TGTGCCAGCAGCCAAGATGGTCAGGGGGCTTGGCCCACTGAAGCTTTCTTT
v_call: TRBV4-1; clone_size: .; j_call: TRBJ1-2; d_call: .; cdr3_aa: CASSQAGKAGVYGYTF; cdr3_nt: TGCGCCAGCAGCCAGGCGGGGAAGGCAGGAGTCTATGGCTACACCTTC
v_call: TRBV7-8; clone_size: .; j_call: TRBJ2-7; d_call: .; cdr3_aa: CASSRQDGTYEQYF; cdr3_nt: TGTGCCAGCAGCCGACAGGATGGCACCTACGAGCAGTACTTC
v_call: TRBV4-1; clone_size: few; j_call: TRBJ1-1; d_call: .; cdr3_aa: CASSQESSNTEAFF; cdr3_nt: TGCGCCAGCAGCCAAGAGTCTTCCAACACTGAAGCTTTCTTT
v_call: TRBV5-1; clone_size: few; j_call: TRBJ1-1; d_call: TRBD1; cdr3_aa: CASSGRTGDWAEAFF; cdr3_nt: TGCGCCAGCAGCGGGCGGACAGGGGATTGGGCTGAAGCTTTCTTT
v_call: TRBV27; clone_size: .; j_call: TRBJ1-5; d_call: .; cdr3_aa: CASGGGYSNQPQHF; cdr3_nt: TGTGCCAGCGGGGGAGGGTATAGCAATCAGCCCCAGCATTTT
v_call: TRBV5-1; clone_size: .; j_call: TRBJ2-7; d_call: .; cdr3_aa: CASSSTNGAYEQYF; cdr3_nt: TGCGCCAGCAGCTCAACGAACGGGGCCTACGAGCAGTACTTC
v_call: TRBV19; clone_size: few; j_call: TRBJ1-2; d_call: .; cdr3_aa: CASSGRVQVTYGYTF; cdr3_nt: TGTGCCAGTAGTGGGCGAGTGCAGGTGACCTATGGCTACACCTTC
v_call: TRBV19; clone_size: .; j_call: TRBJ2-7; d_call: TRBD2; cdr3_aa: CASTQGSGGEQYF; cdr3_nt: TGTGCCAGTACCCAAGGGAGCGGGGGCGAGCAGTACTTC
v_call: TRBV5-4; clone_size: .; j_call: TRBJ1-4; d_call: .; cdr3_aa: CASSLAGRAKGAEKLFF; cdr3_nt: TGTGCCAGCAGCTTGGCCGGGCGGGCCAAGGGAGCAGAAAAACTGTTTTTT
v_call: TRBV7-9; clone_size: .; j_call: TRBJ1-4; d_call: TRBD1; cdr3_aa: CASSPRGKIREKLFF; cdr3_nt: TGTGCCAGCAGCCCCAGGGGGAAAATAAGAGAAAAACTGTTTTTT
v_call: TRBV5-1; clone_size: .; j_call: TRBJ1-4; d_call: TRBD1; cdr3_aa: CASRPTGEREKLFF; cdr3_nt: TGCGCCAGCAGACCCACAGGGGAGCGAGAAAAACTGTTTTTT
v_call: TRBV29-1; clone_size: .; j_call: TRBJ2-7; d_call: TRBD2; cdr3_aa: CSVYEGRGSSYEQYF; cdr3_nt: TGCAGCGTTTACGAAGGGAGGGGAAGCTCCTACGAGCAGTACTTC
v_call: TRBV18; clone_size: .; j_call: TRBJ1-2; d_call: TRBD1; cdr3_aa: CASSPGTGINYGYTF; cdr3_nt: TGTGCCAGCTCACCCGGGACAGGGATTAACTATGGCTACACCTTC
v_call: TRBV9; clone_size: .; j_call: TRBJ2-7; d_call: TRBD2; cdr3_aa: CASSDGTSGGTAYEQYF; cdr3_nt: TGTGCCAGCAGCGACGGGACTAGCGGGGGGACAGCCTACGAGCAGTACTTC
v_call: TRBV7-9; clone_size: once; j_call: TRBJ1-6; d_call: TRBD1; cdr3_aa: CASSSTGPRAPLHF; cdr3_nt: TGTGCCAGCAGCTCGACAGGGCCTCGGGCACCCCTCCACTTT
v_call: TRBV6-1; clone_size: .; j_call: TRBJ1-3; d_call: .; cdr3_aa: CASSEDRRNTIYF; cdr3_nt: TGTGCCAGCAGTGAAGACAGAAGAAACACCATATATTTT
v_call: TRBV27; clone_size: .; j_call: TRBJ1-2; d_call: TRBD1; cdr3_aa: CASSLYPGGLSNYGYTF; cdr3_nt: TGTGCCAGCAGTTTATACCCAGGGGGACTTTCTAACTATGGCTACACCTTC
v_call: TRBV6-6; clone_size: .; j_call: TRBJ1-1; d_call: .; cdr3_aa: CASKPREGWAEAFF; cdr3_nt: TGTGCCAGCAAGCCGAGGGAGGGGTGGGCTGAAGCTTTCTTT
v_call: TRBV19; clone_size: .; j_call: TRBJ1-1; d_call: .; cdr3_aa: CASSLSGRGLSNTEAFF; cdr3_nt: TGTGCCAGTAGTTTGTCGGGCAGGGGTTTGTCGAACACTGAAGCTTTCTTT
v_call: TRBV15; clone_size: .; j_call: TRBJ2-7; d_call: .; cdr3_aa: CATSGHGGTSYEQYF; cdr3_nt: TGTGCCACCAGCGGACACGGGGGGACATCATACGAGCAGTACTTC
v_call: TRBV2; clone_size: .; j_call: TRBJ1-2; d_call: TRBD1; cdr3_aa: CASKTGADYGYTF; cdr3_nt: TGTGCCAGCAAAACAGGGGCGGACTATGGCTACACCTTC
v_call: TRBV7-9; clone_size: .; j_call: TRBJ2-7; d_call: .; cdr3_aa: CASSTKTNSYEQYF; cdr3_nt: TGTGCCAGCAGCACGAAGACAAACTCCTACGAGCAGTACTTC
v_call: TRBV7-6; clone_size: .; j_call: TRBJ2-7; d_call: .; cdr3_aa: CASSLMGDPSYEQYF; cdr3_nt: TGTGCCAGCAGCTTAATGGGAGACCCCTCCTACGAGCAGTACTTC
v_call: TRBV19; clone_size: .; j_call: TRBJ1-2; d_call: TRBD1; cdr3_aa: CASSIEQGAVYGYTF; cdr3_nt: TGTGCCAGTAGTATCGAGCAGGGGGCAGTTTATGGCTACACCTTC
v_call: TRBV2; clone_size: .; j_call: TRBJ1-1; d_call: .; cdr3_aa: CASKDSGLNTEAFF; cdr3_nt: TGTGCCAGCAAGGACAGCGGATTGAACACTGAAGCTTTCTTT
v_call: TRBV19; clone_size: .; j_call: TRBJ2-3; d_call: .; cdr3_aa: CASSIGGGSTDTQYF; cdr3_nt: TGTGCCAGTAGTATAGGCGGCGGCAGCACAGATACGCAGTATTTT
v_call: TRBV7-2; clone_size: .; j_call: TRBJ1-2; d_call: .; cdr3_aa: CASTLRDTNYGYTF; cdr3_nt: TGTGCCAGCACCCTCCGGGACACCAACTATGGCTACACCTTC
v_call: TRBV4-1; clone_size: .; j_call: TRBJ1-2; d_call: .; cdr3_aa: CASSQGGGQDYGYTF; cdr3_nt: TGCGCCAGCAGCCAAGGGGGAGGTCAGGACTATGGCTACACCTTC
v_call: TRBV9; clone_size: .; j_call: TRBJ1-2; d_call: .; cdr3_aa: CASSHPKQGTNYGYTF; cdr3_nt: TGTGCCAGCAGCCACCCAAAACAGGGAACGAACTATGGCTACACCTTC
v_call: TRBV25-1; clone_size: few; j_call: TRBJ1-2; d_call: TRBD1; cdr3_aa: CASSDRGGNGYTF; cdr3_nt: TGTGCCAGCTCAGACAGGGGTGGTAATGGCTACACCTTC
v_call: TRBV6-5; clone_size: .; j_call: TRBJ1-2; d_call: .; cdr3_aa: CASSWTATRDYGYTF; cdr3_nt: TGTGCCAGCAGTTGGACAGCCACGAGGGACTATGGCTACACCTTC
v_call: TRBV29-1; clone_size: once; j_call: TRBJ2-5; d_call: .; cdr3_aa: CSVDLGQRLGETQYF; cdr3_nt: TGCAGCGTTGATCTCGGACAGCGGCTCGGGGAGACCCAGTACTTC
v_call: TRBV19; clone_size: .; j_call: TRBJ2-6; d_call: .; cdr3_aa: CASSQGIGANVLTF; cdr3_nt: TGTGCCAGTAGTCAGGGGATCGGGGCCAACGTCCTGACTTTC
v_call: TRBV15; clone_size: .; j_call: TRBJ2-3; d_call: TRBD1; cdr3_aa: CATRGTTGIDTQYF; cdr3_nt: TGTGCCACCAGAGGAACGACAGGGATCGATACGCAGTATTTT
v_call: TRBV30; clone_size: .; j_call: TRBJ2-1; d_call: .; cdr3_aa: CAWSISRTHRQYNEQFF; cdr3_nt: TGTGCCTGGAGTATAAGTAGGACCCACAGACAGTACAATGAGCAGTTCTTC
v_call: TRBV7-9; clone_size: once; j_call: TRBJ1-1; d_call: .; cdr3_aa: CASSPDSMNTEAFF; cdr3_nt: TGTGCCAGCAGCCCAGACAGTATGAACACTGAAGCTTTCTTT
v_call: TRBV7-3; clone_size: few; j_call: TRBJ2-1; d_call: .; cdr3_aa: CASSLVSGVSYNEQFF; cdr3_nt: TGTGCCAGCAGCTTAGTCTCGGGGGTTTCCTACAATGAGCAGTTCTTC
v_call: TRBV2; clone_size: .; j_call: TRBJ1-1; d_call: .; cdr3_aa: CASSEGTDPTEAFF; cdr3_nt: TGTGCCAGCAGTGAAGGAACAGACCCCACTGAAGCTTTCTTT